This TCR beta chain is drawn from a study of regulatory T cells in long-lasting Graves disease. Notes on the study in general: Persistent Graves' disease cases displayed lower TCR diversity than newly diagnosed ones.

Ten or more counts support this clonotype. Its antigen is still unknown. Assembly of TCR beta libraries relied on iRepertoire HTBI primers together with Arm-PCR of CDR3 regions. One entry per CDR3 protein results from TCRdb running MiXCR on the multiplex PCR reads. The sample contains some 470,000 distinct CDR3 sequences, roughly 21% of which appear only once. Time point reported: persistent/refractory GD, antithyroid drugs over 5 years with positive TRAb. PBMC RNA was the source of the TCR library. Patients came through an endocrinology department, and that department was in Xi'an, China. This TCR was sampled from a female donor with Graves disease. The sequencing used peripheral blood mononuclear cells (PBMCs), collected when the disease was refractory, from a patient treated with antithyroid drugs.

The CDR3 DNA follows: TGTGCCAGCAGTCTCCTCGACAGGGGAGGCACTGAAGCTTTCTTT. Amino acids: CASSLLDRGGTEAFF. The chain uses TRBV6-1 and TRBJ1-1, with TRBD1 identical over 8 bases. CDR3 length equals 15 residues. Per the germline V gene, CDR1 is MNHNS and CDR2 is SASEGT. V trimming: 5 bases; J trimming: 4 bases; junction bases outside the gene matches: 9.